The present TCR beta chain was sequenced within a study of blood T cell repertoires in COVID-19. Per germline, CDR1 SGHRS and CDR2 YFSETQ. Germline trimming cut 4 bases from V and 1 base from J; bases unmatched to any gene: 3. CDR3 length equals 15 residues. The protocol was immunoSEQ multiplex PCR, while the TCRdb copy is restricted to in-frame clones and leaves out a portion. The sample carries 87,000 or so clones, 70% to 90% recorded once. This chain links TRBV5-1 with TRBJ2-3; TRBD1 matches 10 bases. This TCR was recovered from a woman of 80 years or more in a cohort sampled during active or convalescent COVID-19. The sample taken for sequencing was peripheral blood. The CDR3 reads CASSPGTGGTDTQYF. In nucleotides, the CDR3 is TGCGCCAGCAGCCCCGGGACAGGGGGCACAGATACGCAGTATTTT.